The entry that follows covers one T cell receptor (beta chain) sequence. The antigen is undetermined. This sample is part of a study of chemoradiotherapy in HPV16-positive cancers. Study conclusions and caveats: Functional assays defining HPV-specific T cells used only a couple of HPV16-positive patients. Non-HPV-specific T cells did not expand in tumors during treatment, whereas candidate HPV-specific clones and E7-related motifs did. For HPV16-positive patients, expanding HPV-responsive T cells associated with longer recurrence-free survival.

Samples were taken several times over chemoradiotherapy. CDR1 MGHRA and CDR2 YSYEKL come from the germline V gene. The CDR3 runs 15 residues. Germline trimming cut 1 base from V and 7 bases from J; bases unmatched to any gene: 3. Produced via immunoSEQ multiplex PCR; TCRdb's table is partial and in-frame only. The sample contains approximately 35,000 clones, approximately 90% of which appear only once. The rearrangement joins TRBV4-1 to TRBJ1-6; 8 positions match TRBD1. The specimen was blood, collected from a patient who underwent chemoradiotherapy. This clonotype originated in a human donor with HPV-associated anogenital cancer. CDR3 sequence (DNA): TGCGCCAGCAGCCAAGGGACAGGGAGGAATTCACCCCTCCACTTT. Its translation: CASSQGTGRNSPLHF.